This T cell receptor beta chain was captured in a study of T cells after yellow fever vaccination. Overall study context: In the case of low-cell-number fractions, SMART-Seq v4 Ultra Low Input was used for preparation.

Study-wide points: The study re-detected most primary-vaccination clones after the booster (96% CD4, 88% CD8).

Concerning this clonotype itself: No antigen is known for it.

Making TCR cDNA involved 5'RACE template switching, which added UMIs and a universal primer site. TCRdb re-called the 5' RACE reads through MiXCR, storing one row per CDR3 protein. Among nearly 350,000 distinct CDR3 sequences listed, around 8.1% were seen once. Germline values: CDR1 SGHRS, CDR2 YFSETQ. CDR3 length: 15 residues. The V end was cut by 2 bases, the J end by 0 bases, with 9 bases between. This specimen consisted of PBMCs, obtained around 45 days after the first yellow fever vaccination. The TCR originated in a man in his late teens or twenties who received the YFV17D yellow fever vaccine. V is TRBV5-1 and J is TRBJ2-1; D gene ambiguous. The CDR3 nucleotides read TGCGCCAGCAGCTTAATGGTCCCCTCCTACAATGAGCAGTTCTTC. Its protein product is CASSLMVPSYNEQFF.